Below, one T cell receptor beta chain is given with its context. No antigen is known for it. This sample is part of a study of cytotoxic CD8 clonotypes in ibrutinib-treated CLL. Study observations and caveats: Sample timing was unmatched between remission and later-progressing patients; lymph nodes unstudied.

V lost 5 bases, J lost 1 base, and 5 bases lay in between. The CDR3 covers 12 residues. Per germline, CDR1 LNHDA and CDR2 SQIVND (reference sequence). TCRdb's copy holds only in-frame clones and misses some; the assay was immunoSEQ multiplex PCR. The sample shows roughly 150,000 clones, around nine tenths of them seen only once. V and J are TRBV19 and TRBJ1-1; D ambiguous. This TCR was recovered from a human donor with chronic lymphocytic leukemia. Specimen: PBMCs, collected at disease progression, from a patient treated with ibrutinib. The CDR3 region is CASSPANTEAFF. The DNA for the CDR3 is TGTGCCAGTAGTCCCGCGAACACTGAAGCTTTCTTT.